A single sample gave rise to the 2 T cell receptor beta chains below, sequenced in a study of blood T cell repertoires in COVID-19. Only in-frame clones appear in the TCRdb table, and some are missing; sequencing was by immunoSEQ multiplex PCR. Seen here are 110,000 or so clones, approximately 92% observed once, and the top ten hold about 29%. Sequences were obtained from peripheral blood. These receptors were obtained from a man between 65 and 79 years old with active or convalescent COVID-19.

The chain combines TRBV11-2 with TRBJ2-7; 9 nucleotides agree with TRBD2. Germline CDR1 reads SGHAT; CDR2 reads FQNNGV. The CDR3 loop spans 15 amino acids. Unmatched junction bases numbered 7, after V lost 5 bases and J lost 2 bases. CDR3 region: CASSPIAGATYEQYF. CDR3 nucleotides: TGTGCCAGCAGCCCAATAGCGGGAGCAACCTACGAGCAGTACTTC.

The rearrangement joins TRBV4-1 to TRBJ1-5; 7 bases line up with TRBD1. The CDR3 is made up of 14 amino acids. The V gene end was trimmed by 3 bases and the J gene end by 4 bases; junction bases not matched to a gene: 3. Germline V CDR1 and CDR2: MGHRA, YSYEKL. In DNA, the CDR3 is TGCGCCAGCAGCCAGGAGACAGGGAATCAGCCCCAGCATTTT. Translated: CASSQETGNQPQHF.